The 2 T cell receptor beta chains below were found in one sample sequenced in a study of T cell responses to AZD1222 COVID-19 vaccine. The data were produced by immunoSEQ multiplex PCR, yet TCRdb's version contains in-frame clones alone and is incomplete. The sample records over 85,000 clones, approximately 90% being singletons. Sequenced here: peripheral blood, sampled on day 0 of AZD1222 vaccination. All receptors derive from an adult in good health.

The V and J genes are TRBV6-6 and TRBJ2-7; 7 bases line up with TRBD1. V lost 4 bases to trimming and J lost 3 bases; unmatched junction nucleotides: 3. The germline gives CDR1 MNHNY, CDR2 SVGAGI (reference sequence). The CDR3 runs 13 residues. CDR3 region: CASSSGGFYEQYF. The DNA of the CDR3 is TGTGCCAGCAGTTCAGGGGGATTCTACGAGCAGTACTTC.

The chain has TRBV6-5 and TRBJ1-5; TRBD1 matches 7 bases. CDR1 is MNHEY, CDR2 SVGAGI, per germline. This CDR3 comprises 14 residues. The V and J ends lost 5 bases and 4 bases, in that order; junction bases with no gene match: 5. CDR3 amino acids: CASSKTGTNQPQHF. Written as DNA, the CDR3 is TGTGCCAGCAGTAAGACAGGGACGAATCAGCCCCAGCATTTT.